The 15 T cell receptor beta chains below come from one sample, sequenced in a study of blood T cell repertoires in COVID-19. Using immunoSEQ multiplex PCR, the repertoire was profiled, and TCRdb retains in-frame clones only, with some absent. The sample comprises about 310,000 clones, around 90% of which are singletons, and more than 2% rests with the top ten. Sequencing was carried out using peripheral blood. All receptors derive from a man between 18 and 35 years old with active or convalescent COVID-19.

The genes are TRBV18 and TRBJ2-7; TRBD2 is a possible D gene (5 bases). V was pared by 4 bases and J by 0 bases, with 13 bases between. CDR1 is KGHSH, CDR2 LQKENI, per germline. CDR3 size: 15 residues. The CDR3 sequence: CASSQELGSSYEQYF. Here the CDR3 DNA reads TGTGCCAGCTCACAAGAATTGGGGAGCTCCTACGAGCAGTACTTC.

This clone was seen a few times. The chain joins TRBV11-3 to TRBJ2-1; D perhaps matches TRBD1 (6 bases). The V and J ends lost 5 bases and 9 bases respectively, with 17 bases between them. Germline V CDR1 and CDR2: SGHNT, YENEEA. The length of the CDR3 is 14 residues. CDR3 DNA: TGTGCCAGCAGCCAGGAAACTATCAGGGGTGAGCAGTTCTTC. Translating it yields CASSQETIRGEQFF.

The gene calls are TRBV11-2 and TRBJ2-1; D is possibly TRBD2 (6 bases). V lost 5 bases to trimming and J lost 9 bases, with 11 bases between them. There are 12 residues in the CDR3. From germline, CDR1 is SGHAT and CDR2 FQNNGV. The CDR3 sequence: CASSKSGSEQFF. CDR3 coding DNA: TGTGCCAGCAGCAAGTCCGGGAGTGAGCAGTTCTTC.

V is TRBV7-2 and J is TRBJ1-5; 11 positions agree with TRBD1. The ends lost 5 bases at V and 6 bases at J; junction bases unmatched: 6. In germline, CDR1 is SGHTA, CDR2 FQGNSA. The CDR3 covers 15 residues. As DNA, the CDR3 is TGTGCCAGCAGCCCTCGGACAGGGGGCGTTCAGCCCCAGCATTTT. This encodes CASSPRTGGVQPQHF.

J is TRBJ1-1 and V is TRBV5-6; 10 nucleotides match TRBD1. The CDR3 has 17 residues. Germline loops: CDR1 SGHDT, CDR2 YYEEEE. The V gene end was trimmed by 4 bases and the J gene end by 3 bases; junction bases not matched to a gene: 12. CDR3 bases: TGTGCCAGCAGCGTCTCGGACAGGGGGTTGACGGACACTGAAGCTTTCTTT. This codes for CASSVSDRGLTDTEAFF.

The V call is TRBV5-1, the J call TRBJ1-5; D possibly corresponds to TRBD1 (6 bases). From germline, CDR1 is SGHRS and CDR2 YFSETQ. The CDR3 sequence is 14 residues long. The V end was cut by 4 bases, the J end by 6 bases, with 14 bases between. The CDR3 sequence is CASSPAGVSQPQHF. The CDR3 bases are TGCGCCAGCAGCCCGGCAGGGGTTAGTCAGCCCCAGCATTTT.

The chain couples TRBV25-1 to TRBJ2-1; no clear D gene. The CDR3 length is 13 residues. Trimming took 9 bases from V and 2 from J, leaving 11 bases between them. The V gene's germline CDR1 is MGHDK and CDR2 SYGVNS. CDR3: CASIAPTYNEQFF. CDR3 bases: TGTGCCAGTATAGCCCCAACCTACAATGAGCAGTTCTTC.

The chain combines TRBV5-1 with TRBJ2-1; 14 nucleotides line up with TRBD2. V lost 0 bases, J lost 7 bases, and 0 bases stayed unmatched. The CDR3 length is 15 residues. CDR1 is SGHRS and CDR2 is YFSETQ in the germline V gene. CDR3 amino acids: CASSLGLAGGNEQFF. The DNA of the CDR3 is TGCGCCAGCAGCTTGGGACTAGCGGGGGGGAATGAGCAGTTCTTC.

The CDR3: CASSPGVGVGNEQFF. CDR3 sequence (DNA): TGTGCCAGCAGCCCCGGGGTTGGGGTGGGCAATGAGCAGTTCTTC. The rearrangement joins TRBV9 to TRBJ2-1; tentative D call: TRBD2 (5 bases). This CDR3 comprises 15 residues. The germline V and J ends were trimmed by 4 bases and 6 bases, with 17 bases remaining between them. Germline V CDR1 and CDR2: SGDLS, YYNGEE.

The chain combines TRBV4-1 with TRBJ2-5, with D tentatively TRBD2 (6 bases). The CDR3 extends over 15 amino acids. Germline V gene data show CDR1 as MGHRA and CDR2 as YSYEKL. With 6 bases removed from V and 0 bases from J, the gap between germline ends came to 14 bases. DNA of the CDR3: TGCGCCAGCAGTCCGAGCGGGTACGACCAAGAGACCCAGTACTTC. Translation: CASSPSGYDQETQYF.

The V gene is TRBV7-9, the J gene TRBJ2-2, with TRBD1 matching over 11 bases. The CDR3 contains 15 residues. The germline CDR1 and CDR2 sequences are SEHNR and FQNEAQ (reference sequence). The J segment lost 7 bases and the V segment lost 5 bases, leaving 6 bases of the junction unmatched. The CDR3: CASSAGQGVIGELFF. As DNA, the CDR3 is TGTGCCAGCAGCGCGGGACAGGGGGTTATCGGGGAGCTGTTTTTT.

The rearrangement links TRBV3-1 (or the pseudogene TRBV3-2) to TRBJ1-2; D is perhaps TRBD1 (6 bases). Trimming took 5 bases from V and 8 from J, leaving 21 bases between them. The CDR3 runs 15 residues. The germline V gene encodes CDR1 LGHDT and CDR2 YNNKEL (reference sequence). This CDR3 reads CASSSRAGASKGYTF. The CDR3 nucleotides are TGTGCCAGCAGCTCTCGGGCAGGGGCTAGTAAGGGCTACACCTTC.

The CDR3 region is CASSKRDRGYSNQPQHF. The CDR3 nucleotides read TGTGCCAGCAGCAAACGGGACAGGGGTTATAGCAATCAGCCCCAGCATTTT. The rearrangement joins TRBV5-8 to TRBJ1-5; TRBD1 matches at 10 bases. The CDR3 is made up of 17 amino acids. The J segment lost 0 bases and the V segment lost 4 bases, leaving 7 bases of the junction unmatched. Germline CDR1 is SGHTS and CDR2 is YDEGEE.

J is TRBJ2-7 and V is TRBV19; the D gene is possibly TRBD2 (6 bases). Germline CDR1 and CDR2: LNHDA and SQIVND (reference sequence). The CDR3 contains 15 residues. The V end was cut by 4 bases, the J end by 4 bases, with 17 bases between. The CDR3 region is CASSTGTAGRYEQYF. CDR3 sequence (DNA): TGTGCCAGTAGTACAGGTACGGCGGGACGATACGAGCAGTACTTC.

A single count supports this clone. This rearrangement joins TRBV27 to TRBJ1-5; perhaps TRBD1 as D (5 bases). The CDR3 contains 17 residues. V lost 8 bases and J 7 bases, leaving 27 bases between the germline ends. The germline V gene encodes CDR1 MNHEY and CDR2 SMNVEV (reference sequence). CDR3: CASLFFRAQGVSQPQHF. The CDR3 DNA is TGTGCCAGCCTATTTTTTAGGGCGCAGGGTGTATCGCAGCCCCAGCATTTT.